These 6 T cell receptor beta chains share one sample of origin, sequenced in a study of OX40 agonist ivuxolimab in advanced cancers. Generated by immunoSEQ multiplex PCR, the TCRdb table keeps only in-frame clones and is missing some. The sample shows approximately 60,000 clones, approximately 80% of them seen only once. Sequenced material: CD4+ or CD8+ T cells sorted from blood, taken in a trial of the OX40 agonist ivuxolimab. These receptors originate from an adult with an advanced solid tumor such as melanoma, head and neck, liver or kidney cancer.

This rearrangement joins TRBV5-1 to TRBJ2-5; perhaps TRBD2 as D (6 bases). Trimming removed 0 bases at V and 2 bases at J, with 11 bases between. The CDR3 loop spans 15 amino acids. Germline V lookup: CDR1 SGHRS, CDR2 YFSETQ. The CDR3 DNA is TGCGCCAGCAGCTTGGTTTCTGCGGGACAAGAGACCCAGTACTTC. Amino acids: CASSLVSAGQETQYF. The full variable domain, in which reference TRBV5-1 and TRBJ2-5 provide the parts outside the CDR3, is KAGVTQTPRYLIKTRGQQVTLSCSPISGHRSVSWYQQTPGQGLQFLFEYFSETQRNKGNFPGRFSGRQFSNSRSEMNVSTLELGDSALYLCASSLVSAGQETQYFGPGTRLLVL.

The CDR3 sequence is CASSRQGLSGNTIYF. The CDR3 coding sequence is TGTGCCAGCAGCCGACAGGGGCTCTCTGGAAACACCATATATTTT. This chain connects TRBV6-6 to TRBJ1-3; 8 positions match TRBD1. J gave up 0 bases and V 6 bases, and 4 bases lay outside the gene matches. The CDR3 length is 15 residues. Germline lookup yields CDR1 MNHNY and CDR2 SVGAGI (reference sequence).

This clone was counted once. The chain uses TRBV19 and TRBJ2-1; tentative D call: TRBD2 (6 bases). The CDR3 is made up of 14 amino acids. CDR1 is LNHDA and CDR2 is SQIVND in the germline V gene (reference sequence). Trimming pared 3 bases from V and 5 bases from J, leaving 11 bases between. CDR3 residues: CASSMASADNEQFF. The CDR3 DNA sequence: TGTGCCAGTAGTATGGCTAGCGCAGACAATGAGCAGTTCTTC.

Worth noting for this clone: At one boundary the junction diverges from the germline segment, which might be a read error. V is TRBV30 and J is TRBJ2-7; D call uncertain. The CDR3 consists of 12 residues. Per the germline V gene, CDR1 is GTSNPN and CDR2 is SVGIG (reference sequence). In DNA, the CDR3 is TGTGCCTGGAGACTACCCGCACTACGAGCAGTCTTC. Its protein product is CAWRLPALRAVF.

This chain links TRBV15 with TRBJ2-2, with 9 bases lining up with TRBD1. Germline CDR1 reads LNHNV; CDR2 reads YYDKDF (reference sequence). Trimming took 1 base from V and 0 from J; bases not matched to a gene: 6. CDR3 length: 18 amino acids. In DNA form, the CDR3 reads TGTGCCACCAGCAGAGTCTCAACAGGGGGCGCGAACACCGGGGAGCTGTTTTTT. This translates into CATSRVSTGGANTGELFF.

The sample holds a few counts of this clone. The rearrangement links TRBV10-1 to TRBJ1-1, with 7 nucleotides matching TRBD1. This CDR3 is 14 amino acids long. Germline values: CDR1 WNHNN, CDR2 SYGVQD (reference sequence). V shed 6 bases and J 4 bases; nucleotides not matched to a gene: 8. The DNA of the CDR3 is TGCGCCAGCAGCCCTGTACAGGGGAGCACTGAAGCTTTCTTT. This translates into CASSPVQGSTEAFF.